The 3 T cell receptor beta chains given below trace back to one sample, sequenced in a study of T-cell reconstitution after alpha-beta-depleted transplantation in children. Construction of the TCRbeta library involved unique molecular identifiers. Via MiXCR, TCRdb re-called the PCR reads, giving one row per CDR3 protein. The sample has hundreds of thousands of distinct CDR3 sequences, less than 15% seen once. The input for sequencing was PBMCs, taken before TCRalphabeta/CD19-depleted stem cell transplant. These receptors came from a girl aged 2-10 years with congenital amegakaryocytic thrombocytopenia, due to receive a stem cell transplant.

This chain uses TRBV20-1 with TRBJ2-1, with 13 bases lining up with TRBD2. Germline V gene data show CDR1 as DFQATT and CDR2 as SNEGSKA (reference sequence). J gave up 8 bases and V 8 bases, and 24 bases lay outside the gene matches. The CDR3 covers 19 residues. As DNA, the CDR3 is TGCAGTTCGGAGCGGCCCGACAGGGTACTAGCGGGAGGGCCTGATGAGCAGTTCTTC. Its protein is CSSERPDRVLAGGPDEQFF.

V and J are TRBV20-1 and TRBJ2-5, with D tentatively TRBD2 (5 bases). Germline V lookup: CDR1 DFQATT, CDR2 SNEGSKA (reference sequence). The CDR3 extends over 13 amino acids. Deletions cut 2 bases from V and 3 bases from J, with 10 bases between. CDR3 bases: TGCAGTGCTAGATTTAGCGCTGAAGAGACCCAGTACTTC. Translated: CSARFSAEETQYF.

This clonotype was detected many times. The V gene is TRBV20-1, the J gene TRBJ1-6, with a possible D match to TRBD1 (5 bases). The germline gives CDR1 DFQATT, CDR2 SNEGSKA (reference sequence). Trimming removed 4 bases at V and 6 bases at J, with 19 bases between. The CDR3 runs to 16 residues. The CDR3 DNA is TGCAGTGCTACTCCAACGTGGGGGAAGGGTAATTCACCCCTCCACTTT. Its translation: CSATPTWGKGNSPLHF.